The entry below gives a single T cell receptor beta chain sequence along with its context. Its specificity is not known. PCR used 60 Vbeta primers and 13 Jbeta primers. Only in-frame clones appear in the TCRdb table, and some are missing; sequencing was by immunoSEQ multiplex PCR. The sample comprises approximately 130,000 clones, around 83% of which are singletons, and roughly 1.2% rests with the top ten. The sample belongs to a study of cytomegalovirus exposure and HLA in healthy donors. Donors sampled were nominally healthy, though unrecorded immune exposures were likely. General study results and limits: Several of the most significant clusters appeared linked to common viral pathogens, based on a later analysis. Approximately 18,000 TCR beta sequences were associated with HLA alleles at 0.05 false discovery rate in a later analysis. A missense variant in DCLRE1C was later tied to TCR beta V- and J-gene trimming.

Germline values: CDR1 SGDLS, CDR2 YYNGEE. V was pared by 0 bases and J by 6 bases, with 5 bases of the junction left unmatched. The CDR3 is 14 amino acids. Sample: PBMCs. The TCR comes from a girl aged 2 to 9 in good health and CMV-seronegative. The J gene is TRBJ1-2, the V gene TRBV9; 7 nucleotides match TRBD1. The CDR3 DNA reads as TGTGCCAGCAGCGTAGCACAGGACAGGAATGGCTACACCTTC. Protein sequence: CASSVAQDRNGYTF.